This TCR beta chain was sequenced for a study of T cells in Graves' hyperthyroidism and ophthalmopathy. Study-level results: Model output signaled ophthalmopathy a median approximately six months ahead of onset. Most clonotypes expanded in the thyroid (above 0.001) were also present in blood. Using 13 V-J features, a model discriminated ophthalmopathy from stable hyperthyroidism.

This CDR3 comprises 15 residues. Germline CDR1 and CDR2: MNHEY and SMNVEV (reference sequence). The V and J ends lost 5 bases and 1 base, in that order; junction bases with no gene match: 5. RNA transcripts gave rise to amplified TCR beta CDR3 regions. A first-round RT-PCR of the TCR CDR3 used the HTBI primer set. TCRdb analysed the multiplex PCR reads with MiXCR anew, one entry per CDR3 protein. Among 560,000 or so distinct CDR3 sequences listed, 20% were seen once. For this clonotype: Its antigen is currently unknown.

A Clinical Activity Score of at least 3, a NOSPECS grade of at least 4 and a duration under 3 months were recorded in the ophthalmopathy patients. The source material was blood. This clonotype was obtained from a man aged 35 to 55 with Graves' ophthalmopathy. V usage is TRBV27 and J usage is TRBJ2-3; 8 bases fit TRBD2. The CDR3 DNA follows: TGTGCCAGCAGTACCTGGCGGGGGGGCACAGATACGCAGTATTTT. This sequence encodes CASSTWRGGTDTQYF.